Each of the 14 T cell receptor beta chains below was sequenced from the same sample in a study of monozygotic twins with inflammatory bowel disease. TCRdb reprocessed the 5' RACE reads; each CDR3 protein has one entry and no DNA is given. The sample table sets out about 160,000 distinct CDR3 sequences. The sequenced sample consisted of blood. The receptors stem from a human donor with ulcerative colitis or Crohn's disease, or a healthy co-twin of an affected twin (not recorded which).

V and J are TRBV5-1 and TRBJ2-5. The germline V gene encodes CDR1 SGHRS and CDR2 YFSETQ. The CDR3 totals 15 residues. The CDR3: CASSSTATGQETQYF. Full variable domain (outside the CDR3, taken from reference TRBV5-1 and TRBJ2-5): KAGVTQTPRYLIKTRGQQVTLSCSPISGHRSVSWYQQTPGQGLQFLFEYFSETQRNKGNFPGRFSGRQFSNSRSEMNVSTLELGDSALYLCASSSTATGQETQYFGPGTRLLVL.

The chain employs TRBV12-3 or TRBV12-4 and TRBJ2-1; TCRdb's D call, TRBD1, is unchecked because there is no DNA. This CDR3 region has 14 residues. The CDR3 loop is CASSVGTGWNEQFF.

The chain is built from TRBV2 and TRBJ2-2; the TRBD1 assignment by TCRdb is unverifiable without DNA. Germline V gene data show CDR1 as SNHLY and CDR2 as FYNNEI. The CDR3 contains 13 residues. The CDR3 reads CASGQGYTGELFF.

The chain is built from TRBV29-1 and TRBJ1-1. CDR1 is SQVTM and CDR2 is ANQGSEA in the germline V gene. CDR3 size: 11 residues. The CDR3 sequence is CSVVQGPEAFF.

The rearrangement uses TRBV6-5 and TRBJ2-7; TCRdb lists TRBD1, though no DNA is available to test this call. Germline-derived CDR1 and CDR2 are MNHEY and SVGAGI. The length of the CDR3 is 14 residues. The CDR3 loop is CASSYSDRAYEQYF.

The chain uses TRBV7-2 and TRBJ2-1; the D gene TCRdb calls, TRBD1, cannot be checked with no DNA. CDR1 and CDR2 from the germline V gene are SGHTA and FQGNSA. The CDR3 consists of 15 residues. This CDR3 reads CASSLDPLSWRGVFF.

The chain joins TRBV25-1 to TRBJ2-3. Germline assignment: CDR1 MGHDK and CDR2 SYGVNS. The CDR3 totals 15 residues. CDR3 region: CASSEASESTDTQYF. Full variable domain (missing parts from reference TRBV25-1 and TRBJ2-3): EADIYQTPRYLVIGTGKKITLECSQTMGHDKMYWYQQDPGMELHLIHYSYGVNSTEKGDLSSESTVSRIRTEHFPLTLESARPSHTSQYLCASSEASESTDTQYFGPGTRLTVL.

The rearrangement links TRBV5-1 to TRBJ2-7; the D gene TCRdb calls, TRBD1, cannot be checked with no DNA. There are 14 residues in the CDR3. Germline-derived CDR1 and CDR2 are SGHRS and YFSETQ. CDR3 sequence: CASSWNPGMGEQYF.

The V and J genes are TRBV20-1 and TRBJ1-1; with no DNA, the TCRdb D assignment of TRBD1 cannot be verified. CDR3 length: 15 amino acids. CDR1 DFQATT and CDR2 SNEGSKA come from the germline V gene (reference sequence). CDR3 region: CSARDYRGWGTEAFF.

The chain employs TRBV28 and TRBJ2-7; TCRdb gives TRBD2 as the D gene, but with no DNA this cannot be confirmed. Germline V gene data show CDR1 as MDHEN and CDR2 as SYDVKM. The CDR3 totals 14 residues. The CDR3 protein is CASSWREGPYEQYF.

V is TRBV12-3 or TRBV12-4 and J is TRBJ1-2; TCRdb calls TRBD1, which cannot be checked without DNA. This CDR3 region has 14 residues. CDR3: CASSLSRVEGGYTF.

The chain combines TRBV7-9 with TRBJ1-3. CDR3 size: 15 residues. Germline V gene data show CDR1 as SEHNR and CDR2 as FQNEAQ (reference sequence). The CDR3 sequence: CASSLGGNSENTIYF. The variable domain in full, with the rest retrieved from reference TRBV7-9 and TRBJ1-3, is DTGVSQNPRHKITKRGQNVTFRCDPISEHNRLYWYRQTLGQGPEFLTYFQNEAQLEKSRLLSDRFSAERPKGSFSTLEIQRTEQGDSAMYLCASSLGGNSENTIYFGEGSWLTVV.

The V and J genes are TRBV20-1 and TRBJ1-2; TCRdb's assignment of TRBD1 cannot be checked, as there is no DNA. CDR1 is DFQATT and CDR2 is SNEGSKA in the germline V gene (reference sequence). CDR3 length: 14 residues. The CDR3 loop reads CSAGGTGDNYGYTF.

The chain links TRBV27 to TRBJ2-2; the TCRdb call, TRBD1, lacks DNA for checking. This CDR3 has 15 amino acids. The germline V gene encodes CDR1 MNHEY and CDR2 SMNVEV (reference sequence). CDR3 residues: CASRVLQGAGGELFF.